Only a few counts were recorded for the clone carrying this TCR beta chain. The target antigen is unknown. Here immunoSEQ multiplex PCR was the method, and the copy in TCRdb shows in-frame clones only, minus some. The sample has tens of thousands of clones; 65% to 85% are singletons. The data originate from a study of early stage breast cancer tumors. Looking at the study overall: Samples were sequenced at approximately 9.5-fold average coverage.

The CDR3 runs 15 residues. Germline assignment: CDR1 LGHNA and CDR2 YSLEER. V lost 4 bases and J lost 0, with 10 bases in between. Study results and limitations: Commonly generated sequences made up most enriched TCRB sequences shared between patients.

This sequence originates from a person between 60 and 69 years old with breast cancer. Sequenced input: blood. The rearrangement joins TRBV4-3 to TRBJ2-1; D perhaps matches TRBD2 (6 bases). The CDR3: CASSRGESSYNEQFF. CDR3 in DNA: TGCGCCAGCAGCCGCGGGGAGAGCTCCTACAATGAGCAGTTCTTC.